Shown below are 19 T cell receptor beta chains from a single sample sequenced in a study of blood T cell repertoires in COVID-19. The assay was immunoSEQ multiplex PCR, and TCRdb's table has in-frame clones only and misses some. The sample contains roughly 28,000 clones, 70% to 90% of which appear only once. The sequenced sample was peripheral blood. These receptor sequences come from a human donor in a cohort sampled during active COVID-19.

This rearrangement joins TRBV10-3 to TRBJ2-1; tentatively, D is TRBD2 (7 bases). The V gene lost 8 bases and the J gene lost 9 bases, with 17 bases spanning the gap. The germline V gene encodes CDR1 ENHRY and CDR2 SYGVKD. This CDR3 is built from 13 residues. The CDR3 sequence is CAIGGANGGEQFF. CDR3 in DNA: TGTGCCATCGGGGGGGCGAACGGCGGTGAGCAGTTCTTC.

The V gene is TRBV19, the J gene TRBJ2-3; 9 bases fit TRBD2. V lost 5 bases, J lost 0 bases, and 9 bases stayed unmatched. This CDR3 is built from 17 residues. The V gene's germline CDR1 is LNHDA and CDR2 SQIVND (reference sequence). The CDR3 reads CASSQRGAWSSTDTQYF. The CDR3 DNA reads TGTGCCAGTAGTCAGCGGGGGGCCTGGAGTAGCACAGATACGCAGTATTTT.

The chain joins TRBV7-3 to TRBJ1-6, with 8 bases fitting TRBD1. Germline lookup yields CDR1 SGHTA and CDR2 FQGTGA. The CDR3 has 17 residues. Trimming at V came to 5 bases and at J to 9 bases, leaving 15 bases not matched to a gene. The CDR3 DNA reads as TGTGCCAGCAGCCTAGGAGGTACCGGGACAGGTGCTTCACCCCTCCACTTT. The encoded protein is CASSLGGTGTGASPLHF. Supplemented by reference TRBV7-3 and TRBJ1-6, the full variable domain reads GAGVSQTPSNKVTEKGKYVELRCDPISGHTALYWYRQSLGQGPEFLIYFQGTGAADDSGLPNDRFFAVRPEGSVSTLKIQRTERGDSAVYLCASSLGGTGTGASPLHFGNGTRLTVT.

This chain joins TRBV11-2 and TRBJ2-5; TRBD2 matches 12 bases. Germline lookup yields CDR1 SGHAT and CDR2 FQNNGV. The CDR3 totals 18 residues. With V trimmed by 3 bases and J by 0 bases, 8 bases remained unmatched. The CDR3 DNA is TGTGCCAGCAGCTTTAGAGCTAGCGGGAGGGGGTACCAAGAGACCCAGTACTTC. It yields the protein CASSFRASGRGYQETQYF.

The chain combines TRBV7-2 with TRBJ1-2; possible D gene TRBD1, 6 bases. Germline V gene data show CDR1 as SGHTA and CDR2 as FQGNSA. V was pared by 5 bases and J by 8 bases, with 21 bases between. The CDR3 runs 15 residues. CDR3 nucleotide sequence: TGTGCCAGCAGCCCATCCGTTCCCGGGACAAGCGGCTACACCTTC. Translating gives CASSPSVPGTSGYTF.

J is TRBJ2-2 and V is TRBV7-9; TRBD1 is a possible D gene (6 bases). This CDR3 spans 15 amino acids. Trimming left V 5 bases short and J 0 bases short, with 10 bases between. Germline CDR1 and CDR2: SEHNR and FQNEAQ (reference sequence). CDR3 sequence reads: CASSATGTNTGELFF. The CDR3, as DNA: TGTGCCAGCAGCGCGACAGGCACGAACACCGGGGAGCTGTTTTTT.

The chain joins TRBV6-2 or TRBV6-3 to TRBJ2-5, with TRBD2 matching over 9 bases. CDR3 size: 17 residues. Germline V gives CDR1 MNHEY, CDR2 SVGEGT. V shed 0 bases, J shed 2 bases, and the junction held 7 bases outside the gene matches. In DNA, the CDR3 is TGTGCCAGCAGTTACTCGATAGCGGGGGCGCCTCAAGAGACCCAGTACTTC. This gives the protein CASSYSIAGAPQETQYF.

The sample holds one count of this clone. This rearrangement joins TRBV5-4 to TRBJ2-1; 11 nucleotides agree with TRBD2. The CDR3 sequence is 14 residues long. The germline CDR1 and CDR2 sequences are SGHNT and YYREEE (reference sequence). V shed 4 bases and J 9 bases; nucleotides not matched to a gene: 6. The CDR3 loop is CASSVAGGLGEQFF. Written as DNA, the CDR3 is TGTGCCAGCAGCGTAGCGGGGGGGCTTGGTGAGCAGTTCTTC.

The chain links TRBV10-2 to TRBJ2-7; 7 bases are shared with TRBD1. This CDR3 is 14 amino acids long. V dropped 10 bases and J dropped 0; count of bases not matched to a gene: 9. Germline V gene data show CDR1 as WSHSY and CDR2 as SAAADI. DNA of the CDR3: TGCGCCACCGTAGGACAGGACGTCTCCTACGAGCAGTACTTC. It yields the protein CATVGQDVSYEQYF.

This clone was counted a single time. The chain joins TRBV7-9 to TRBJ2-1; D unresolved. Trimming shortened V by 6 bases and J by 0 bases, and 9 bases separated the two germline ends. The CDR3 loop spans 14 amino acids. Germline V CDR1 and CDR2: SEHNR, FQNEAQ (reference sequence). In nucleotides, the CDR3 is TGTGCCAGCAGTCCAGGAAGCTCCTACAATGAGCAGTTCTTC. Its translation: CASSPGSSYNEQFF.

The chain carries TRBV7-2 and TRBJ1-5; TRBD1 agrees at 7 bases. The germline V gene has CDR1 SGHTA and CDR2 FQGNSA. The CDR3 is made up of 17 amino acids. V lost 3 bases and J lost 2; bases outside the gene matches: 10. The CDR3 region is CASSFRLLQGGNQPQHF. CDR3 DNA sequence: TGTGCCAGCAGCTTCCGCCTGCTGCAGGGGGGCAATCAGCCCCAGCATTTT.

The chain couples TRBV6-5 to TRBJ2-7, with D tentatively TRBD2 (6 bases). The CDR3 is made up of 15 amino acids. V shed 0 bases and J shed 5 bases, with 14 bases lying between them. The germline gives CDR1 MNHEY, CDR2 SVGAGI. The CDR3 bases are TGTGCCAGCAGTTACTCCCGCAGGTCGGGGGACGAGCAGTACTTC. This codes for CASSYSRRSGDEQYF.

Written as DNA, the CDR3 is TGTGCCTGGACCAGGCTAGCGGGTAACAATGAGCAGTTCTTC. Its protein is CAWTRLAGNNEQFF. J is TRBJ2-1 and V is TRBV30, with 8 bases fitting TRBD2. This CDR3 contains 14 residues. Germline CDR1 GTSNPN, CDR2 SVGIG (reference sequence). The junction had 7 bases not matched to a gene; V was cut back by 4 bases and J by 5 bases.

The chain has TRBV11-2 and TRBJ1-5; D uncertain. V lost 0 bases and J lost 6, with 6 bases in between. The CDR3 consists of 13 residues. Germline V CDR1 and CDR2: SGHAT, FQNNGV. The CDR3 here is CASSLDRGQPQHF. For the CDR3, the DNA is TGTGCCAGCAGCTTAGATCGGGGTCAGCCCCAGCATTTT.

CDR3 region: CASIRTSARHTDTQYF. CDR3 sequence (DNA): TGTGCCAGCATTCGGACTAGCGCTCGCCACACAGATACGCAGTATTTT. The gene calls are TRBV9 and TRBJ2-3; 9 bases align to TRBD2. The CDR3 has 16 residues. J gave up 2 bases and V 6 bases, and 10 bases lay outside the gene matches. Germline V CDR1 and CDR2: SGDLS, YYNGEE.

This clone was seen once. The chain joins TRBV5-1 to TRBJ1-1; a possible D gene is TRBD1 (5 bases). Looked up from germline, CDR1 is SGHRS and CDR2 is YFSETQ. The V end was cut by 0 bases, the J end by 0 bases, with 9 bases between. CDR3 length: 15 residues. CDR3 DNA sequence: TGCGCCAGCAGCTTGGTGGGGGGTTTGAACACTGAAGCTTTCTTT. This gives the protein CASSLVGGLNTEAFF. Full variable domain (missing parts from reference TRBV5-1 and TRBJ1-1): KAGVTQTPRYLIKTRGQQVTLSCSPISGHRSVSWYQQTPGQGLQFLFEYFSETQRNKGNFPGRFSGRQFSNSRSEMNVSTLELGDSALYLCASSLVGGLNTEAFFGQGTRLTVV.

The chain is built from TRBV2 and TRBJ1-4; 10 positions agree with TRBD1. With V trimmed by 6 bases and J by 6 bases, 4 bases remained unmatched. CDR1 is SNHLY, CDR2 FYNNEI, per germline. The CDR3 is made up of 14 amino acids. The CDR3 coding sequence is TGTGCCAGCAGCCGACAGGGGGCATATGAAAAACTGTTTTTT. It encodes CASSRQGAYEKLFF.

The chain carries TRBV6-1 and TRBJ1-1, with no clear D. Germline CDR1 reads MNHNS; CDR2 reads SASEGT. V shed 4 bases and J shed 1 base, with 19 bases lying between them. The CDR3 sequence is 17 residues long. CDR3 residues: CASSVSRKLVANTEAFF. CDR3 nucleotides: TGTGCCAGCAGTGTGTCCCGGAAACTGGTAGCGAACACTGAAGCTTTCTTT.

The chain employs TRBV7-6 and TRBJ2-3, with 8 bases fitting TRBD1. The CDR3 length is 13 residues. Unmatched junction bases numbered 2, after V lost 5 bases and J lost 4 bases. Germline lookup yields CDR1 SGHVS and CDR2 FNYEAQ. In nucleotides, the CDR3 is TGTGCCAGCAGCGACAGGGGCGCAGATACGCAGTATTTT. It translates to CASSDRGADTQYF. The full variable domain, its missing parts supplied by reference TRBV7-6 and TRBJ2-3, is GAGVSQSPRYKVTKRGQDVALRCDPISGHVSLYWYRQALGQGPEFLTYFNYEAQQDKSGLPNDRFSAERPEGSISTLTIQRTEQRDSAMYRCASSDRGADTQYFGPGTRLTVL.